The 25 T cell receptor beta chains listed next were all sequenced from one sample in a study of T cells in Graves' hyperthyroidism and ophthalmopathy. The TCR beta CDR3 regions underwent amplification using RNA transcripts as the source. HTBI primers were the set used in a first-round RT-PCR of the TCR CDR3. TCRdb called the multiplex PCR reads again in MiXCR, with one record for every CDR3 protein. Among a few hundred thousand distinct CDR3 sequences listed, 20% to 25% were seen once. Sequencing input: blood. The origin of the receptors is a man aged 45-65 years with Graves' hyperthyroidism.

The sample holds many counts of this clonotype. This rearrangement joins TRBV20-1 to TRBJ1-2, with D uncertain. V shed 6 bases and J shed 8 bases, with 16 bases lying between them. The germline CDR1 and CDR2 sequences are DFQATT and SNEGSKA (reference sequence). This CDR3 has 12 residues. The CDR3 DNA reads TGCAGTGCCGACACCTATGAGTTCGGCTACACCTTC. This codes for CSADTYEFGYTF.

This clonotype was observed many times. V usage is TRBV12-3 or TRBV12-4 and J usage is TRBJ2-5, with TRBD2 matching 12 bases. Trimming removed 6 bases from V and 5 bases from J; junction bases left unmatched: 4. CDR3 length equals 14 residues. For the CDR3, the DNA is TGTGCCAGCAGGACTAGCGGGAGAGGGGAGACCCAGTACTTC. It encodes CASRTSGRGETQYF.

CDR3 DNA: TGCAGCGTTGATCGGGGAGATACTTACGAGCAGTACTTC. This encodes CSVDRGDTYEQYF. This chain connects TRBV29-1 to TRBJ2-7; perhaps TRBD2 as D (5 bases). The CDR3 is made up of 13 amino acids. In germline, CDR1 is SQVTM, CDR2 ANQGSEA. V was pared by 3 bases and J by 4 bases, with 13 bases between.

The chain uses TRBV28 and TRBJ2-5; 10 bases fit TRBD2. CDR1 is MDHEN, CDR2 SYDVKM, per germline. Trimming removed 6 bases from V and 2 bases from J; junction bases left unmatched: 6. The CDR3 runs to 15 residues. The CDR3 region has the DNA TGTGCCAGCAGGCAGCGGGGGGGCCGTCAAGAGACCCAGTACTTC. Protein product: CASRQRGGRQETQYF.

This chain uses TRBV20-1 with TRBJ2-1; a possible D gene is TRBD2 (6 bases). Trimming removed 3 bases at V and 7 bases at J, with 19 bases between. Germline assignment: CDR1 DFQATT and CDR2 SNEGSKA (reference sequence). CDR3 length equals 15 residues. The CDR3 is CSASGPAGSLNEQFF. The CDR3 nucleotides are TGCAGTGCTAGTGGACCGGCGGGATCTTTGAATGAGCAGTTCTTC.

The chain couples TRBV5-1 to TRBJ2-1, with D perhaps matching TRBD2 (6 bases). Germline values: CDR1 SGHRS, CDR2 YFSETQ. The CDR3 contains 17 residues. Trimming cost V 0 bases and J 1 base, with 14 bases left between them. The CDR3 DNA sequence: TGCGCCAGCAGCTTGGGGGTCGGGAGTAGTTCCTACAATGAGCAGTTCTTC. This translates into CASSLGVGSSSYNEQFF.

This clonotype was observed a handful of times. The V call is TRBV27, the J call TRBJ1-2; perhaps TRBD1 as D (5 bases). The V end lost 2 bases, the J end lost 0 bases, and 13 bases lay between the germline ends. Germline V gene data show CDR1 as MNHEY and CDR2 as SMNVEV (reference sequence). The CDR3 is 16 residues long. CDR3 DNA: TGTGCCAGCAGTTTAATTCGGCAGGGAGCTAACTATGGCTACACCTTC. Its translation: CASSLIRQGANYGYTF.

In this sample, this clonotype turned up a few times. The chain recombines TRBV12-3 or TRBV12-4 with TRBJ2-2; tentatively, D is TRBD1 (5 bases). V lost 8 bases to trimming and J lost 1 base, with 11 bases between them. This CDR3 is 14 amino acids long. The CDR3 nucleotides are TGTGCCAGCGGGCCCCAGGGGAACACCGGGGAGCTGTTTTTT. Translation gives CASGPQGNTGELFF.

This clonotype appeared a few times. The chain recombines TRBV5-1 with TRBJ1-4; no firm D call. The CDR3 is made up of 15 amino acids. Germline V gives CDR1 SGHRS, CDR2 YFSETQ. Between the trimmed V and J ends, which lost 0 bases and 4 bases, there was a span of 10 bases. The CDR3 DNA sequence: TGCGCCAGCAGCTTGGAGGGCGCTATTAATGAAAAACTGTTTTTT. Amino acids: CASSLEGAINEKLFF.

The chain carries TRBV15 and TRBJ2-3; 8 bases are shared with TRBD2. The germline V gene encodes CDR1 LNHNV and CDR2 YYDKDF (reference sequence). With V trimmed by 8 bases and J by 4 bases, 8 bases remained unmatched. The CDR3 sequence is 14 residues long. Here the CDR3 DNA reads TGTGCCACCTCGGCTAGCGGGCGCGCAGATACGCAGTATTTT. Translation: CATSASGRADTQYF.

The CDR3 here is CASTQNAGSALHF. CDR3 coding DNA: TGTGCCAGCACACAAAACGCGGGCAGCGCCCTCCACTTT. The chain is built from TRBV2 and TRBJ1-6, with D uncertain. This CDR3 comprises 13 residues. Per germline, CDR1 SNHLY and CDR2 FYNNEI. Deletions cut 7 bases from V and 14 bases from J, with 18 bases between.

In this sample, this clonotype turned up a few times. V is TRBV10-3 and J is TRBJ2-7; D unresolved. Per germline, CDR1 ENHRY and CDR2 SYGVKD. The CDR3 loop spans 13 amino acids. V was cut by 7 bases and J by 0 bases, with 10 bases left in between. DNA for the CDR3: TGTGCCATCAAAAGAGCCAGCTCCTACGAGCAGTACTTC. Its translation is CAIKRASSYEQYF.

This clonotype has a single count. A much larger clone differs from this one at a single base, so this may be a read error. This chain joins TRBV6-5 and TRBJ1-1; 8 nucleotides match TRBD1. The ends lost 3 bases at V and 7 bases at J; junction bases unmatched: 7. Germline CDR1 is MNHEY and CDR2 is SVGAGI. This CDR3 is 14 amino acids long. The CDR3 loop is CASSYSGGDGEAFF. For the CDR3, the DNA is TGTGCCAGCAGTTATTCAGGGGGCGACGGTGAAGCTTTCTTT.

There are many counts of this clonotype. This rearrangement joins TRBV2 to TRBJ2-7; D is unresolved. Germline V gene lookup returns CDR1 SNHLY and CDR2 FYNNEI. The CDR3 length is 12 residues. V was trimmed by 5 bases and J by 4 bases, leaving 9 bases between them. DNA of the CDR3: TGTGCCAGCAGTCCCTTCAGATACGAGCAGTACTTC. Protein product: CASSPFRYEQYF.

This clonotype was counted a single time. The chain combines TRBV5-1 with TRBJ2-1; 11 bases are a match to TRBD2. The CDR3 spans 17 residues. Germline assignment: CDR1 SGHRS and CDR2 YFSETQ. V was pared by 4 bases and J by 8 bases, with 14 bases of the junction left unmatched. CDR3 DNA sequence: TGCGCCAGCAGCGCGTCTACTAGCGGGGGCGCTTGGGATGAGCAGTTCTTC. As protein: CASSASTSGGAWDEQFF.

This clonotype was counted only a few times. This chain connects TRBV5-5 to TRBJ2-2, with 11 bases fitting TRBD2. The CDR3 has 18 residues. V trimming: 6 bases; J trimming: 0 bases; junction bases outside the gene matches: 10. Germline CDR1 and CDR2: SGHKS and YYEKEE (reference sequence). CDR3 coding DNA: TGTGCCAGCATGGCGGGGGTAGCGGGAGGGCCGAACACCGGGGAGCTGTTTTTT. As protein: CASMAGVAGGPNTGELFF.

CDR3 amino acids: CASSQDSGLTDTQYF. CDR3 sequence (DNA): TGTGCCAGCAGCCAAGATTCGGGACTCACAGATACGCAGTATTTT. The rearrangement joins TRBV4-2 to TRBJ2-3; the D gene is possibly TRBD2 (6 bases). CDR3 length: 15 residues. Trimming removed 0 bases from V and 2 bases from J, with 9 bases in between. The germline CDR1 and CDR2 sequences are LGHNA and YNFKEQ.

This chain uses TRBV3-1 with TRBJ1-2; unclear D gene. Per the germline V gene, CDR1 is LGHDT and CDR2 is YNNKEL (reference sequence). V lost 5 bases, J lost 7 bases, and 11 bases lay in between. This CDR3 has 12 residues. For the CDR3, the DNA is TGTGCCAGCAGCGACGTTGCGAGTGGCTACACCTTC. Encoded protein: CASSDVASGYTF.

The chain couples TRBV7-3 to TRBJ1-6; no clear D. Germline CDR1 SGHTA, CDR2 FQGTGA. This CDR3 has 13 amino acids. The V gene lost 2 bases and the J gene lost 10 bases, with 9 bases spanning the gap. CDR3 region: CASSLAPESPLHF. DNA of the CDR3: TGTGCCAGCAGCTTAGCCCCCGAGTCACCCCTCCACTTT.

The rearrangement uses TRBV12-3 or TRBV12-4 and TRBJ2-6; D unresolved. The CDR3 is 16 residues long. The germline V and J ends were trimmed by 0 bases and 4 bases, with 10 bases remaining between them. The CDR3 coding sequence is TGTGCCAGCAGTTTAGCGCTCCCAGACGGGGCCAACGTCCTGACTTTC. The encoded protein is CASSLALPDGANVLTF.

In this sample, this clonotype turned up many times. V is TRBV7-9 and J is TRBJ2-7; TRBD1 is a possible D gene (6 bases). Germline V gene sequence: CDR1 SEHNR, CDR2 FQNEAQ (reference sequence). This CDR3 has 13 amino acids. The V end was cut by 4 bases, the J end by 4 bases, with 11 bases between. For the CDR3, the DNA is TGTGCCAGCAGCTCTGTCGGGACATACGAGCAGTACTTC. Protein sequence: CASSSVGTYEQYF.

The V gene is TRBV7-2, the J gene TRBJ2-3; 7 bases line up with TRBD1. This CDR3 region has 13 residues. The trim removed 5 bases at V and 6 bases at J, leaving 5 bases unmatched. Germline values: CDR1 SGHTA, CDR2 FQGNSA. CDR3 amino acids: CASSTPDRDTQYF. CDR3 nucleotide sequence: TGTGCCAGCAGCACCCCGGACAGGGATACGCAGTATTTT.

This clonotype was counted ten times or more. The chain combines TRBV28 with TRBJ2-1; D possibly corresponds to TRBD2 (5 bases). Between the trimmed V and J ends, which lost 4 bases and 0 bases, there was a span of 13 bases. Germline loops: CDR1 MDHEN, CDR2 SYDVKM. The CDR3 is 16 residues long. CDR3 in amino acids: CASSSSSGSSYNEQFF. In nucleotides, the CDR3 is TGTGCCAGCAGTTCGTCTAGTGGGAGCTCCTACAATGAGCAGTTCTTC.

As for this clonotype: At one end the junction does not follow the germline gene, possibly because of a read error. This chain uses TRBV7-8 with TRBJ2-7, with 8 bases aligning to TRBD2. Germline CDR1 and CDR2: SGHVS and FQNEAQ. This CDR3 comprises 18 residues. CDR3 nucleotides: TGCGCCAGCAGCCCCATTGGGTTGGTCGGGAGGGCAGGCTACGAGCAGTACTTC. Protein sequence: CASSPIGLVGRAGYEQYF.

In its sample, this clonotype was seen a few times. The chain links TRBV5-5 to TRBJ2-2, with D tentatively TRBD1 or TRBD2 (5 bases each). Germline CDR1 reads SGHKS; CDR2 reads YYEKEE (reference sequence). The germline V and J ends were trimmed by 3 bases and 4 bases, with 13 bases remaining between them. The CDR3 length is 15 residues. The CDR3 DNA reads as TGTGCCAGCAGCTCTTACCGGGGCGGCACCGGGGAGCTGTTTTTT. Its protein is CASSSYRGGTGELFF.